The clone carrying this T cell receptor beta chain was counted only a few times. This entry belongs to a study of blood T cell repertoires in COVID-19. Study summary: T cells, B-cell-depleted T cells, or PBMCs provided the cDNA or gDNA that served as material.

As originally analysed: By means of reference gene primer amplification, nucleated cell counts were estimated. The assay was immunoSEQ multiplex PCR, and TCRdb's table has in-frame clones only and misses some. The V and J calls and clone size are taken from that table; D and trimming were inferred from the DNA. The sample comprises 70,000 to 95,000 clones, 85% of which are singletons, and roughly 12% rests with the top ten. Sequenced input: peripheral blood. This clonotype originated in a woman in her 70s with active or convalescent COVID-19.

The DNA of the CDR3 is TGCGCCAGCAGCTTGGACAGGGGTGACACCGGGGAGCTGTTTTTT. This encodes CASSLDRGDTGELFF. J is TRBJ2-2 and V is TRBV5-1; 7 bases agree with TRBD1. CDR1 is SGHRS and CDR2 is YFSETQ in the germline V gene. V lost 0 bases and J lost 3; bases outside the gene matches: 2. The CDR3 contains 15 residues.